The subject of this entry is one T cell receptor beta chain. The antigen is undetermined. Repertoires were generated with immunoSEQ multiplex PCR, while TCRdb's copy carries only in-frame clones and drops some. The sample includes 7,000 or so clones, more than 65% of them seen just once. Germline CDR1 reads SGHRS; CDR2 reads YFSETQ. V dropped 5 bases and J dropped 6 bases, with 17 bases sitting between them. This CDR3 is 14 amino acids long. This sample stems from a study of immune evolution from preneoplasia to lung adenocarcinoma. General observations from the study: Clonality was highest in normal lung, lower in later-stage lesions apparently. Top clone share appeared to fall from AAH through AIS, MIA, adenocarcinoma.

Between the mid-2010s and the late 2010s, patients underwent resection in Japan or China. This clonotype originated in a person aged 60 to 80 with lung adenocarcinoma. The chain uses TRBV5-1 and TRBJ1-1, with a tentative D call TRBD1 (5 bases). The specimen was FFPE lung adenocarcinoma in situ tissue. The CDR3 spells CASRYGAQAPEAFF. The CDR3 bases are TGCGCCAGCAGGTATGGGGCCCAGGCCCCTGAAGCTTTCTTT.